This note documents a single TCR beta chain sequence. In the original workflow: Counts of nucleated cells, estimated from reference gene primer amplification, were obtained. Sequencing used immunoSEQ multiplex PCR; TCRdb keeps in-frame clones, though not all of them. The V and J calls and the clone size are those of that table, but D and trimming were determined from the DNA. This table has 55,000 to 90,000 clones, more than 75% appearing once. The entry originates in a study of blood T cell repertoires in COVID-19. Study overall: Collection of acute and convalescent COVID-19 samples took place in the United States, Italy and Spain. T cells, B-cell-depleted T cells, or PBMCs supplied cDNA or gDNA.

Per germline, CDR1 MNHNY and CDR2 SVGAGI (reference sequence). The CDR3 totals 15 residues. V lost 0 bases, J lost 4 bases, and 3 bases stayed unmatched. This TCR came from a human donor in a cohort sampled during active COVID-19. The chain links TRBV6-6 to TRBJ1-3; 7 nucleotides line up with TRBD1. Sequencing was performed on peripheral blood. CDR3 in amino acids: CASSYSGTVGNTIYF. In DNA, the CDR3 is TGTGCCAGCAGTTACTCCGGGACAGTAGGAAACACCATATATTTT.